This passage covers 30 T cell receptor beta chains from one sample sequenced in a study of OX40 agonist ivuxolimab in advanced cancers. Produced via immunoSEQ multiplex PCR; TCRdb's table is partial and in-frame only. Of fewer than 85,000 clones detected, 89% appear once; the ten largest clones hold approximately 2.4%. Source: CD4+ or CD8+ T cells sorted from blood, taken in a trial of the OX40 agonist ivuxolimab. Receptors originate from an adult with an advanced solid tumor such as melanoma, head and neck, liver or kidney cancer.

This clone was recorded once. This rearrangement joins TRBV5-4 to TRBJ2-2; the match to TRBD2 covers 12 bases. The germline V gene has CDR1 SGHNT and CDR2 YYREEE (reference sequence). The CDR3 is 17 residues long. V shed 0 bases, J shed 8 bases, and the junction held 8 bases outside the gene matches. The CDR3 protein is CASSLGLAGAGKGELFF. Written as DNA, the CDR3 is TGTGCCAGCAGCTTGGGACTAGCGGGGGCCGGCAAGGGGGAGCTGTTTTTT.

In its sample, this clone was seen a few times. This chain uses TRBV7-2 with TRBJ1-5; a weak D match, TRBD1 (6 bases). Germline CDR1 SGHTA, CDR2 FQGNSA. V was cut by 3 bases and J by 7 bases, with 10 bases left in between. This CDR3 has 13 amino acids. The CDR3 loop is CASSLEQGQPQHF. The DNA for the CDR3 is TGTGCCAGCAGCTTGGAACAGGGACAGCCCCAGCATTTT.

This chain uses TRBV2 with TRBJ1-4; D gene uncertain. V dropped 5 bases and J dropped 0 bases, with 4 bases sitting between them. Per germline, CDR1 SNHLY and CDR2 FYNNEI. The CDR3 consists of 13 residues. Written as DNA, the CDR3 is TGTGCCAGCAGTTTTGCAACTAATGAAAAACTGTTTTTT. Translating it yields CASSFATNEKLFF.

V and J are TRBV5-1 and TRBJ2-6; D is ambiguous. V was cut by 4 bases and J by 0 bases, with 5 bases left in between. CDR1 SGHRS and CDR2 YFSETQ come from the germline V gene. This CDR3 has 14 residues. CDR3 in DNA: TGCGCCAGCAGCCCCCCCTCTGGGGCCAACGTCCTGACTTTC. This gives the protein CASSPPSGANVLTF.

The chain has TRBV9 and TRBJ2-3; D gene ambiguous. This CDR3 contains 14 residues. CDR1 SGDLS and CDR2 YYNGEE come from the germline V gene. Trimming stripped 0 bases from V and 1 base from J, with 6 bases between. The CDR3 coding sequence is TGTGCCAGCAGCGTAGGCCCAGGCACAGATACGCAGTATTTT. This translates into CASSVGPGTDTQYF. Full variable domain (remainder filled in from reference TRBV9 and TRBJ2-3): DSGVTQTPKHLITATGQRVTLRCSPRSGDLSVYWYQQSLDQGLQFLIQYYNGEERAKGNILERFSAQQFPDLHSELNLSSLELGDSALYFCASSVGPGTDTQYFGPGTRLTVL.

The J gene is TRBJ1-3, the V gene TRBV6-4; D gene unclear. The CDR3 runs 17 residues. Between the trimmed V and J ends, which lost 0 bases and 0 bases, there was a span of 12 bases. The germline V gene has CDR1 MRHNA and CDR2 SNTAGT. In DNA form, the CDR3 reads TGTGCCAGCAGTGACTCGAGGTTAGCCGACTCTGGAAACACCATATATTTT. This translates into CASSDSRLADSGNTIYF.

This chain connects TRBV19 to TRBJ2-2; 9 positions agree with TRBD1. Germline-derived CDR1 and CDR2 are LNHDA and SQIVND (reference sequence). With 5 bases clipped from V and 6 bases from J, the junction kept 10 bases outside the gene matches. The CDR3 consists of 16 residues. The CDR3 sequence: CASSETHRGRSGELFF. The CDR3 nucleotides are TGTGCCAGTAGTGAAACCCACAGGGGGCGCTCCGGGGAGCTGTTTTTT.

The chain links TRBV6-6 to TRBJ1-1, with a weak D call TRBD1 (5 bases). CDR3 length: 15 residues. The germline CDR1 and CDR2 sequences are MNHNY and SVGAGI (reference sequence). Trimming shortened V by 5 bases and J by 0 bases, and 13 bases separated the two germline ends. CDR3 sequence: CASSLGTGLNTEAFF. The CDR3 region has the DNA TGTGCCAGCAGTCTTGGAACAGGCCTGAACACTGAAGCTTTCTTT.

As for this clone: The junction departs from germline at one end; a sequencing error may be responsible. This chain links TRBV7-7 with TRBJ2-7; D perhaps matches TRBD2 (6 bases). The CDR3 totals 15 residues. CDR1 and CDR2 from the germline V gene are SSHAT and FNYEAQ (reference sequence). The CDR3 protein is CASSRLAWGAYEQYF. The CDR3 region has the DNA TGTGCTAGCAGCCGTCTCGCGTGGGGGGCCTACGAGCAGTACTTC.

The rearrangement links TRBV19 to TRBJ2-1; the D is unclear. Trimming pared 6 bases from V and 8 bases from J, leaving 11 bases between. Per germline, CDR1 LNHDA and CDR2 SQIVND (reference sequence). The CDR3 loop spans 12 amino acids. The CDR3 is CASSLVIHEQFF. Written as DNA, the CDR3 is TGTGCCAGTAGCCTAGTGATCCATGAGCAGTTCTTC.

This clone was detected only once. The chain recombines TRBV15 with TRBJ1-6, with 7 positions matching TRBD1. Germline V gene data show CDR1 as LNHNV and CDR2 as YYDKDF (reference sequence). V lost 5 bases to trimming and J lost 8 bases; unmatched junction nucleotides: 6. This CDR3 region has 14 residues. The CDR3 loop is CATSPRDSYSPLHF. CDR3 nucleotide sequence: TGTGCCACCAGCCCGCGGGACAGTTATTCACCCCTCCACTTT.

V gene TRBV2 combines with J gene TRBJ2-6; no definite D call. From germline, CDR1 is SNHLY and CDR2 FYNNEI. V was clipped by 8 bases and J by 15 bases, with 11 bases between them. The CDR3 is 10 residues long. As DNA, the CDR3 is TGTGCCAGCCGGGCCCTGGACCTGACTTTC. Amino acid sequence: CASRALDLTF.

J is TRBJ1-2 and V is TRBV30; weak D call: TRBD1 (5 bases). V shed 4 bases and J shed 6 bases, with 15 bases lying between them. This CDR3 has 13 residues. CDR1 GTSNPN and CDR2 SVGIG come from the germline V gene (reference sequence). In DNA form, the CDR3 reads TGTGCCTGGACGGAGGGGCCCTATGATGGCTACACCTTC. Amino acids: CAWTEGPYDGYTF.

The chain is built from TRBV6-5 and TRBJ2-7, with 7 bases that match TRBD2. The CDR3 loop spans 14 amino acids. The J segment lost 7 bases and the V segment lost 6 bases, leaving 12 bases of the junction unmatched. Germline V CDR1 and CDR2: MNHEY, SVGAGI. CDR3 coding DNA: TGTGCCAGCAGCCTAACTAGCGTCTTGTGGGAGCAGTACTTC. As protein: CASSLTSVLWEQYF.

In DNA form, the CDR3 reads TGTGCCAGCAGCTTGGTTCAAGGAGATACTGAAGCTTTCTTT. As protein: CASSLVQGDTEAFF. The chain combines TRBV7-8 with TRBJ1-1; no reliable D call. CDR3 length: 14 residues. V lost 3 bases, J lost 5 bases, and 13 bases lay in between. The germline gives CDR1 SGHVS, CDR2 FQNEAQ.

The rearrangement uses TRBV4-2 and TRBJ2-5; 7 positions agree with TRBD2. Per germline, CDR1 LGHNA and CDR2 YNFKEQ. Trimming at V came to 5 bases and at J to 1 base, leaving 10 bases not matched to a gene. The CDR3 is made up of 16 amino acids. The CDR3 spells CASSKAGPMGQETQYF. In DNA form, the CDR3 reads TGTGCCAGCAGCAAAGCGGGGCCCATGGGCCAAGAGACCCAGTACTTC.

This chain links TRBV7-9 with TRBJ1-2; D is undetermined. Germline V gene data show CDR1 as SEHNR and CDR2 as FQNEAQ (reference sequence). The CDR3 contains 16 residues. V lost 0 bases to trimming and J lost 9 bases, with 20 bases between them. The CDR3 nucleotides read TGTGCCAGCAGCTTAGCCCCGCTTGCCAACGCGGTGAGCTACACCTTC. Its translation: CASSLAPLANAVSYTF.

The chain couples TRBV5-5 to TRBJ2-3; possible D gene TRBD2, 7 bases. The CDR3 is made up of 15 amino acids. CDR1 SGHKS and CDR2 YYEKEE come from the germline V gene (reference sequence). V lost 0 bases, J lost 6 bases, and 14 bases lay in between. Here the CDR3 reads CASSLAGGRGDTQYF. The CDR3 DNA reads TGTGCCAGCAGCTTGGCGGGGGGCCGCGGGGATACGCAGTATTTT.

The chain uses TRBV18 and TRBJ2-6, with D unclear. Germline CDR1 and CDR2: KGHSH and LQKENI. V lost 4 bases to trimming and J lost 0 bases, with 4 bases between them. This CDR3 region has 14 residues. The CDR3, as DNA: TGTGCCAGCTCACGTGACTCTGGGGCCAACGTCCTGACTTTC. Its translation: CASSRDSGANVLTF.

The chain uses TRBV28 and TRBJ1-3, with a possible D match to TRBD1 (5 bases). V was pared by 8 bases and J by 2 bases, with 10 bases between. The CDR3 loop spans 13 amino acids. CDR1 MDHEN and CDR2 SYDVKM come from the germline V gene. CDR3 sequence: CASGRDAGNTIYF. The CDR3 nucleotides are TGTGCCAGCGGAAGGGACGCTGGAAACACCATATATTTT. Combining the CDR3 with reference TRBV28 and TRBJ1-3 gives the whole variable domain DVKVTQSSRYLVKRTGEKVFLECVQDMDHENMFWYRQDPGLGLRLIYFSYDVKMKEKGDIPEGYSVSREKKERFSLILESASTNQTSMYLCASGRDAGNTIYFGEGSWLTVV.

V usage is TRBV30 and J usage is TRBJ1-2, with D unclear. Germline V gene sequence: CDR1 GTSNPN, CDR2 SVGIG (reference sequence). This CDR3 is built from 13 residues. Deletions cut 2 bases from V and 4 bases from J, with 11 bases between. CDR3 in amino acids: CAWSLDRLYGYTF. The CDR3 region has the DNA TGTGCCTGGAGTCTGGACCGTCTCTATGGCTACACCTTC.

This clone was detected only once. The chain has TRBV11-2 and TRBJ1-2; the D gene is possibly TRBD1 (5 bases). There are 15 residues in the CDR3. Germline lookup yields CDR1 SGHAT and CDR2 FQNNGV. The V end lost 0 bases, the J end lost 3 bases, and 11 bases lay between the germline ends. CDR3 region: CASSLDLARDYGYTF. The CDR3 nucleotides are TGTGCCAGCAGCTTAGATCTCGCCAGGGACTATGGCTACACCTTC.

The gene calls are TRBV14 and TRBJ1-2; D gene uncertain. Germline V gene lookup returns CDR1 SGHDN and CDR2 FVKESK. The V gene lost 1 base and the J gene lost 5 bases, with 14 bases spanning the gap. The CDR3 covers 15 residues. The CDR3 loop reads CASSQVTGSEYGYTF. CDR3 in DNA: TGTGCCAGCAGCCAAGTAACCGGGTCGGAATATGGCTACACCTTC. Supplemented by reference TRBV14 and TRBJ1-2, the full variable domain reads EAGVTQFPSHSVIEKGQTVTLRCDPISGHDNLYWYRRVMGKEIKFLLHFVKESKQDESGMPNNRFLAERTGGTYSTLKVQPAELEDSGVYFCASSQVTGSEYGYTFGSGTRLTVV.

J is TRBJ1-5 and V is TRBV2; 7 bases fit TRBD1. TRBJ2-3 explains the end of the DNA better; the J call may be wrong. The CDR3 loop spans 15 amino acids. Germline CDR1 and CDR2: SNHLY and FYNNEI. The CDR3 sequence is CASRDHRGVSQPQYF. In DNA, the CDR3 is TGTGCCAGCAGAGACCACAGGGGTGTGAGCCAGCCCCAGTATTTT.

This chain uses TRBV7-8 with TRBJ2-7; 13 positions match TRBD2. V lost 3 bases, J lost 0 bases, and 8 bases stayed unmatched. The V gene's germline CDR1 is SGHVS and CDR2 FQNEAQ. The CDR3 sequence is 18 residues long. The CDR3 reads CASSLEGTSGDSSYEQYF. The CDR3 nucleotides read TGTGCCAGCAGCTTGGAAGGGACTAGCGGGGATAGCTCCTACGAGCAGTACTTC. The full variable domain, in which reference TRBV7-8 and TRBJ2-7 provide the parts outside the CDR3, is GAGVSQSPRYKVAKRGQDVALRCDPISGHVSLFWYQQALGQGPEFLTYFQNEAQLDKSGLPSDRFFAERPEGSVSTLKIQRTQQEDSAVYLCASSLEGTSGDSSYEQYFGPGTRLTVT.

A few counts support this clone. The chain employs TRBV10-3 and TRBJ1-2; D not certain. Deletions cut 3 bases from V and 6 bases from J, with 14 bases between. This CDR3 comprises 14 residues. The germline V gene encodes CDR1 ENHRY and CDR2 SYGVKD. The CDR3 reads CAISDSRRVDGYTF. The CDR3 region has the DNA TGTGCCATCAGTGACAGCCGCCGAGTGGATGGCTACACCTTC.

V gene TRBV6-6 combines with J gene TRBJ1-2; 8 bases are a match to TRBD1. J was trimmed by 7 bases and V by 5 bases; bases with no gene match: 12. The CDR3 loop spans 15 amino acids. The germline CDR1 and CDR2 sequences are MNHNY and SVGAGI (reference sequence). CDR3: CASSTYRGNPLGYTF. The CDR3 DNA follows: TGTGCCAGCAGTACTTACAGGGGGAATCCCCTTGGCTACACCTTC.

The chain is built from TRBV7-2 and TRBJ2-3, with a possible D match to TRBD2 (6 bases). The CDR3 extends over 13 amino acids. Trimming shortened V by 5 bases and J by 6 bases, and 12 bases separated the two germline ends. Per germline, CDR1 SGHTA and CDR2 FQGNSA. The chain's CDR3 is CASSAGSGDTQYF. CDR3 bases: TGTGCCAGCAGCGCCGGGAGCGGGGATACGCAGTATTTT.

The chain has TRBV7-9 and TRBJ2-1; the match to TRBD2 covers 11 bases. Looked up from germline, CDR1 is SEHNR and CDR2 is FQNEAQ (reference sequence). Trimming took 8 bases from V and 1 from J; bases not matched to a gene: 10. The CDR3 contains 17 residues. The chain's CDR3 is CASGPLLAGASYNEQFF. The CDR3 DNA reads TGTGCCAGCGGGCCTTTACTAGCGGGAGCTTCCTACAATGAGCAGTTCTTC. Complete variable domain (other parts from reference TRBV7-9 and TRBJ2-1): DTGVSQNPRHKITKRGQNVTFRCDPISEHNRLYWYRQTLGQGPEFLTYFQNEAQLEKSRLLSDRFSAERPKGSFSTLEIQRTEQGDSAMYLCASGPLLAGASYNEQFFGPGTRLTVL.

The V call is TRBV18, the J call TRBJ1-2; D ambiguous. V lost 3 bases, J lost 5 bases, and 25 bases lay in between. Germline CDR1 is KGHSH and CDR2 is LQKENI. This CDR3 has 18 residues. The CDR3 here is CASSPTQAENTRRYGYTF. The CDR3 nucleotides are TGTGCCAGCTCACCCACCCAGGCGGAAAACACCCGGCGATATGGCTACACCTTC.